This paragraph covers one T cell receptor (beta chain) sequence. This specimen belongs to a study of T cells expressing NK-cell markers. Background on the study: Sorted T-cell subsets CD3+CD56+NKG2C+, CD3+CD56+NKG2C- and CD3+CD56-NKG2C+ were TCR beta-sequenced. Among eight sequenced donors, seven carried HCMV seropositivity while one was seronegative.

The CDR3 sequence is 13 residues long. Germline V gene lookup returns CDR1 DFQATT and CDR2 SNEGSKA (reference sequence). TCRdb re-called the 5' RACE reads; one entry per CDR3 protein, DNA not given. Its listing shows 500,000 to 700,000 distinct CDR3 sequences. The sequencing input was blood T cells: a sorted CD56 or NKG2C T cell subset, CD4+ or CD8+ T cells, or bulk PBMC T cells (not recorded which). This chain connects TRBV20-1 to TRBJ2-3. This TCR derives from a man in his late teens or twenties in good health. CDR3: CSAHQPSTDTQYF.